This TCR beta chain was found in a study of cytomegalovirus exposure and HLA in healthy donors. Study results and limitations: Cytomegalovirus-associated TCR beta chains were listed, numbering 150 to 200. In an earlier analysis, productive rearrangement rates for most beta V segments clustered near 90% or 30%.

After removal of 4 bases from V and 2 bases from J, the junction contained 2 bases not matched to a gene. The CDR3 consists of 15 residues. Germline CDR1 and CDR2: SGDLS and YYNGEE. Of note for this clone: Its antigen remains unidentified.

Primers for the PCR totalled 60 Vbeta and 13 Jbeta. The data were produced by immunoSEQ multiplex PCR, yet TCRdb's version contains in-frame clones alone and is incomplete. Of 150,000 to 200,000 clones in the sample, around 72% were seen once. The chain links TRBV9 to TRBJ2-3, with TRBD2 matching 12 bases. The TCR originated in a middle-aged woman in good health and CMV-seropositive. Sequenced: PBMCs. The CDR3 sequence is CASSRLAGDTDTQYF. CDR3 DNA sequence: TGTGCCAGCAGCCGACTAGCGGGGGACACAGATACGCAGTATTTT.